This TCR beta chain was profiled in a study of T cell clones after liver transplantation (dated by TCRdb to the late 2010s). With respect to the entire study: The samples were obtained from ITN030ST, a randomized trial that attempted immunosuppression withdrawal within 2 years after liver transplantation. Tolerance was defined as complete withdrawal of immunosuppression for at least one year without a rise in liver enzymes beyond twice the upper limit of normal. Of the eight recipients, three were HCV-positive, while the remaining recipients had been transplanted for non-autoimmune, non-viral indications. Blood samples were collected pre-transplant, pre-randomization before withdrawal, and post-randomization after either complete withdrawal or failed withdrawal. Until randomization at 12-24 months post-transplant, subjects were given standard immunosuppression, with no induction therapy. As an antigen-independent comparator for the donor-reactive sequences, third party-reactive TCRbeta sequences from pre-transplant MLRs were identified as well. Donor-reactive T cell clones were identified by TCRbeta sequencing following a pre-transplant mixed lymphocyte reaction and were subsequently tracked in post-transplant blood. A cohort of 8 liver transplant recipients was studied, of whom 3 were classified as tolerant and 5 as non-tolerant. The paper as a whole reports these results and caveats: Low numbers of available donor cells limited the measurable donor-reactive repertoire in two subjects. A significant post-transplant decrease in circulating donor-reactive CD4 TCRbeta sequences was observed in most of the 8 subjects, irrespective of tolerance or HCV status. Since no allograft tissue specimens were available, donor-reactive T cells may have migrated into the graft instead of being deleted. The conclusions were preliminary, being limited by small, heterogeneous patient numbers and by non-standardized post-transplant time points. After accounting for repertoire turnover, donor-reactive detection was significantly reduced in 7 of 8 subjects for CD4 and 8 of 8 for CD8. A greater decline was seen for donor-reactive sequences than for third party-reactive sequences, suggesting partial antigen-specific deletion unrelated to withdrawal success.

This clone has a single count. No cognate antigen has been identified for it. Base qualities are missing; no much larger clone stands one base away. CDR1 and CDR2, looked up from the germline V gene, are KGHSH and LQKENI. The CDR3 sequence holds 14 residues, the cysteine and phenylalanine included. The only DNA kept is the CDR3, 42 bases in frame from the first base. V loses 3 bases, J loses 0 bases, and the germline ends lie 9 bases apart. Thawed unstimulated PBMCs were stained for CD3, CD4 and CD8 and FACS-sorted into CD3+CD4+ and CD3+CD8+ populations. All 8 studied subjects were randomized to immunosuppression withdrawal. Genomic DNA was isolated with the Qiagen DNeasy Blood and Tissue Kit. Using immunoSEQ, frozen genomic DNA was subjected to high-throughput TCRbeta CDR3 sequencing, a process that included PCR amplification, mapping, bias correction and internal controls. Turning to the authors' computational methods: Productive rearrangements were kept, and unique TCRbeta sequences were defined by CDR3 nucleotide sequence plus V and J gene. Donor-reactive sequences required at least 5-fold expansion in CFSE-low cells versus unstimulated pre-transplant cells and at least 0.01% frequency. To ensure at least 90% detection power, minimum frequency thresholds were set for each subject based on that subject's lowest-template unstimulated sample. Jensen-Shannon divergence between the top 1000 TCRbeta sequences after and before transplant was used to measure repertoire turnover. Two-sided Fisher's exact tests were used to test for changes in the detection of donor-reactive sequences. What TCRdb holds here is the immuneACCESS table cut down to in-frame rearrangements. Part of the clones is not present; checked against another copy, under half of the missing clones reflect an unresolved V gene, and the others are unexplained. For V, J and clone size, that table is used; D and trimming come from the DNA. The sample includes 55,000 to 70,000 clones, with about 92% observed a single time. The ten biggest clones cover roughly 0.98% of the sample.

This receptor was obtained from a human patient who received a liver transplant. Some T cells present after a transplant may be cells of the graft donor. Sequenced material: CD4+ T cells from blood, taken 25 months after liver transplant. In this chain, TRBV18 is recombined with TRBJ2-7; the best D guess is TRBD1, with 6 bases matching. The CDR3 reads as follows: CASSPGHSSYEQYF. The sequenced DNA: TGTGCCAGCTCACCGGGACACAGCTCCTACGAGCAGTACTTC.